This T cell receptor (beta chain) was documented in a study of blood T cell repertoires in COVID-19. Study context: Acute and convalescent COVID-19 samples came from the United States, Italy and Spain. PBMCs, B-cell-depleted T cells, or T cells provided the cDNA or gDNA that made up the material.

Germline values: CDR1 MNHNS, CDR2 SASEGT. The length of the CDR3 is 16 residues. The germline V and J ends were trimmed by 4 bases and 1 base, with 16 bases remaining between them. Patients in Seattle were enrolled during active infection, then followed longitudinally. Original methodology: Reference gene primer amplification gave estimated nucleated cell counts. The protocol was immunoSEQ multiplex PCR, while the TCRdb copy is restricted to in-frame clones and leaves out a portion. V and J calls and clone size are those listed in that table; D and trimming were worked out from the DNA. The sample has under 250,000 clones; nearly 95% are singletons.

The clonotype comes from a man aged 25 to 40 with COVID-19, enrolled during active disease. The chain employs TRBV6-1 and TRBJ1-1; a possible D gene is TRBD1 (5 bases). The sequencing input was peripheral blood. This CDR3 reads CASSVDGGEWNTEAFF. For the CDR3, the DNA is TGTGCCAGCAGTGTAGACGGAGGGGAGTGGAACACTGAAGCTTTCTTT.